This T cell receptor beta chain was profiled in a study of cytomegalovirus exposure and HLA in healthy donors. Primers for the PCR totalled 60 Vbeta and 13 Jbeta. Data came from immunoSEQ multiplex PCR; TCRdb stores just in-frame clones and leaves some out. The sample carries about 130,000 clones, roughly 80% recorded once. The V gene's germline CDR1 is SGDLS and CDR2 YYNGEE. CDR3 length equals 12 residues. The V end lost 0 bases, the J end lost 7 bases, and 4 bases lay between the germline ends. This sequence was found in a boy aged 5 to 17 in good health and CMV-seronegative. The V gene is TRBV9, the J gene TRBJ1-4; D gene unclear. The sequencing sample was made of PBMCs. CDR3 loop: CASSVGSEKLFF. The CDR3 DNA sequence: TGTGCCAGCAGCGTAGGTAGTGAAAAACTGTTTTTT.